Below, 29 T cell receptor beta chains from the same sample are listed, as sequenced in a study of cytomegalovirus exposure and HLA in healthy donors. PCR used 60 Vbeta primers and 13 Jbeta primers. Assay used: immunoSEQ multiplex PCR; TCRdb lists only in-frame clones, some missing. The table has 90,000 to 140,000 clones, 78% seen once; the top ten hold around 1.3%. Sequenced material: PBMCs. These receptors were taken from a man aged 25-45 years in good health and CMV-seronegative.

The chain has TRBV9 and TRBJ2-1, with D unclear. V lost 3 bases and J 8 bases, leaving 9 bases between the germline ends. Germline CDR1 reads SGDLS; CDR2 reads YYNGEE. This CDR3 comprises 12 residues. This chain's CDR3 is CASSGRGDEQFF. CDR3 coding DNA: TGTGCCAGCAGCGGACGCGGCGATGAGCAGTTCTTC.

The genes are TRBV6-5 and TRBJ2-1; D gene unclear. The germline V gene encodes CDR1 MNHEY and CDR2 SVGAGI. This CDR3 comprises 14 residues. Trimming left V 7 bases short and J 6 bases short, with 16 bases between. The CDR3 sequence: CASTSTPLTNEQFF. DNA of the CDR3: TGTGCCAGCACTTCGACACCGCTTACCAATGAGCAGTTCTTC.

The chain recombines TRBV6-6 with TRBJ2-2; perhaps TRBD1 as D (6 bases). Trimming left V 7 bases short and J 2 bases short, with 17 bases between. The germline V gene encodes CDR1 MNHNY and CDR2 SVGAGI (reference sequence). The CDR3 sequence is 16 residues long. CDR3: CASTTPGTINTGELFF. DNA of the CDR3: TGTGCCAGCACCACACCCGGGACAATAAACACCGGGGAGCTGTTTTTT.

The chain is built from TRBV5-1 and TRBJ2-5; D is perhaps TRBD2 (5 bases). This CDR3 is built from 15 residues. The germline V gene encodes CDR1 SGHRS and CDR2 YFSETQ. Trimming took off 2 bases at V and 2 bases at J, with 13 bases between the two ends. CDR3 DNA: TGCGCCAGCAGCTTAGGAATCGGAGGACAAGAGACCCAGTACTTC. Translated, it gives CASSLGIGGQETQYF.

This clone was seen just once. The chain has TRBV10-3 and TRBJ2-5; a possible D gene is TRBD2 (5 bases). The J call is doubtful: the DNA matches TRBJ2-7 better. CDR3 length equals 16 residues. The germline CDR1 and CDR2 sequences are ENHRY and SYGVKD. The chain's CDR3 is CAISESDGRSSYEQYF. CDR3 DNA: TGTGCCATCAGTGAGTCGGATGGGAGAAGCTCCTACGAGCAGTACTTC.

This chain connects TRBV29-1 to TRBJ2-2; 11 bases map to TRBD1. The CDR3 length is 14 residues. After removal of 6 bases from V and 5 bases from J, the junction contained 5 bases not matched to a gene. The germline gives CDR1 SQVTM, CDR2 ANQGSEA. CDR3 loop: CSVTGTGGTGELFF. CDR3 bases: TGCAGCGTGACCGGGACAGGGGGTACCGGGGAGCTGTTTTTT.

This chain links TRBV7-8 with TRBJ2-7; TRBD2 might be the D (5 bases). The CDR3 spans 14 residues. The V and J ends lost 5 bases and 5 bases respectively, with 16 bases between them. From germline, CDR1 is SGHVS and CDR2 FQNEAQ. The CDR3 DNA is TGTGCCAGCAGCCCCTCGGGGAAGCCTCACGAGCAGTACTTC. The encoded protein is CASSPSGKPHEQYF.

As regards this clone: This sample includes further DNA sequences coding for the same CDR3. The chain links TRBV10-3 to TRBJ2-7; D may be TRBD2 (7 bases). V dropped 0 bases and J dropped 1 base, with 25 bases sitting between them. CDR3 length: 20 amino acids. Germline CDR1 and CDR2: ENHRY and SYGVKD. DNA for the CDR3: TGTGCCATCAGTGAGTCGGTGGCGGGGGCCCAACCCATTCCATCCTACGAGCAGTACTTC. It yields the protein CAISESVAGAQPIPSYEQYF.

The V gene is TRBV19, the J gene TRBJ1-6, with 8 bases lining up with TRBD1. Germline V gene lookup returns CDR1 LNHDA and CDR2 SQIVND (reference sequence). V dropped 9 bases and J dropped 6; count of bases not matched to a gene: 10. CDR3 length equals 15 residues. The CDR3 spells CASCPRDRINSPLHF. Written as DNA, the CDR3 is TGTGCCAGCTGTCCACGGGACAGGATTAATTCACCCCTCCACTTT.

The V call is TRBV6-1, the J call TRBJ2-7; TRBD1 agrees at 10 bases. Trimming at V came to 8 bases and at J to 0 bases, leaving 4 bases not matched to a gene. Germline V gene data show CDR1 as MNHNS and CDR2 as SASEGT. The CDR3 consists of 14 residues. The CDR3 DNA sequence: TGTGCCAGCGGGGGACAGGGGCTCTCCTACGAGCAGTACTTC. The encoded protein is CASGGQGLSYEQYF.

J is TRBJ2-7 and V is TRBV19; 8 positions match TRBD1. This CDR3 has 16 residues. V shed 2 bases and J 0 bases; nucleotides not matched to a gene: 6. Germline loops: CDR1 LNHDA, CDR2 SQIVND (reference sequence). The CDR3 protein is CASSITGTGFSYEQYF. For the CDR3, the DNA is TGTGCCAGTAGTATAACCGGGACAGGATTCTCCTACGAGCAGTACTTC.

J is TRBJ1-1 and V is TRBV21-1; the table gives TRBD1 as D, unverified against the DNA. TRBV21-1 is classified as a pseudogene. The CDR3 has 14 residues. CDR3 region: CASSQGNPNTEAFF. CDR3 nucleotide sequence: TGTGCCAGCAGCCAGGGGAATCCGAACACTGAAGCTTTCTTT.

The chain employs TRBV23-1 and TRBJ1-1; D not certain. TRBV23-1 carries the ORF label, with uncertain function. Trimming pared 10 bases from V and 4 bases from J, leaving 13 bases between. The CDR3 is 12 amino acids. The CDR3 loop reads CATSREITEAFF. The CDR3 DNA follows: TGCGCCACTAGTCGGGAAATCACTGAAGCTTTCTTT.

The V gene is TRBV7-2, the J gene TRBJ2-3; a possible D gene is TRBD2 (5 bases). Germline lookup yields CDR1 SGHTA and CDR2 FQGNSA. There are 15 residues in the CDR3. Trimming cost V 3 bases and J 0 bases, with 10 bases left between them. CDR3 in DNA: TGTGCCAGCAGCTTCAAAGCGGTTAGCACAGATACGCAGTATTTT. It specifies CASSFKAVSTDTQYF.

This chain connects TRBV19 to TRBJ2-7, with D uncertain. The V end lost 5 bases, the J end lost 4 bases, and 12 bases lay between the germline ends. The V gene's germline CDR1 is LNHDA and CDR2 SQIVND (reference sequence). The CDR3 covers 13 residues. The chain's CDR3 is CASSLGGGYEQYF. In DNA form, the CDR3 reads TGTGCCAGTAGTCTCGGTGGCGGTTACGAGCAGTACTTC. Combining the CDR3 with reference TRBV19 and TRBJ2-7 gives the whole variable domain DGGITQSPKYLFRKEGQNVTLSCEQNLNHDAMYWYRQDPGQGLRLIYYSQIVNDFQKGDIAEGYSVSREKKESFPLTVTSAQKNPTAFYLCASSLGGGYEQYFGPGTRLTVT.

The CDR3 coding sequence is TGTGCCAGCAGTCGACAAGCGGGAGCGGCAGATACGCAGTATTTT. It codes for CASSRQAGAADTQYF. The chain links TRBV7-2 to TRBJ2-3, with TRBD2 matching 8 bases. J was trimmed by 4 bases and V by 6 bases; bases with no gene match: 9. The CDR3 has 15 residues. Germline V gene sequence: CDR1 SGHTA, CDR2 FQGNSA.

The CDR3 DNA sequence: TGCGCCAGCAGCTTGGTCCCAGATAGCAATCAGCCCCAGCATTTT. Its translation: CASSLVPDSNQPQHF. The V gene is TRBV5-1, the J gene TRBJ1-5; no clear D gene. Trimming removed 0 bases at V and 0 bases at J, with 7 bases between. From germline, CDR1 is SGHRS and CDR2 YFSETQ. This CDR3 comprises 15 residues.

This clone was seen just once. The chain couples TRBV6-5 to TRBJ2-7; 9 positions agree with TRBD1. V gave up 2 bases and J gave up 5 bases; unmatched junction bases: 7. The CDR3 loop spans 15 amino acids. In germline, CDR1 is MNHEY, CDR2 SVGAGI. CDR3 in amino acids: CASSYGGQGLDEQYF. The CDR3 DNA sequence: TGTGCCAGCAGTTACGGGGGACAGGGCTTGGACGAGCAGTACTTC.

This clone was observed a handful of times. J is TRBJ2-5 and V is TRBV7-9; tentatively, D is TRBD1 (5 bases). This CDR3 spans 16 amino acids. Germline V CDR1 and CDR2: SEHNR, FQNEAQ (reference sequence). V was shortened by 1 base and J by 3 bases, with 15 bases between the two germline ends. The CDR3 coding sequence is TGTGCCAGCAGCTTAGTTGGCCCCAGGGCCGAAGAGACCCAGTACTTC. Its translation: CASSLVGPRAEETQYF.

The chain uses TRBV7-8 and TRBJ1-3, with a possible D match to TRBD1 (5 bases). The V and J ends lost 3 bases and 0 bases respectively, with 12 bases between them. The CDR3 contains 16 residues. Germline V gene sequence: CDR1 SGHVS, CDR2 FQNEAQ. The CDR3 loop reads CASSFDRSFSGNTIYF. The CDR3 DNA follows: TGTGCCAGCAGCTTTGACAGATCTTTCTCTGGAAACACCATATATTTT.

The chain joins TRBV12-5 to TRBJ2-2; no firm D call. Germline loops: CDR1 LGHNT, CDR2 FRNRAP. The V end was cut by 0 bases, the J end by 2 bases, with 13 bases between. This CDR3 is built from 17 residues. The CDR3 DNA sequence: TGTGCTAGTGGTTTGGTAAAACAGCCTCTTAACACCGGGGAGCTGTTTTTT. It codes for CASGLVKQPLNTGELFF.

In the case of this clone: In the same sample, other DNA sequences code for this CDR3. V is TRBV27 and J is TRBJ2-7; 7 bases fit TRBD1. Germline V CDR1 and CDR2: MNHEY, SMNVEV (reference sequence). The junction had 2 bases not matched to a gene; V was cut back by 0 bases and J by 3 bases. The CDR3 length is 14 residues. The CDR3 region is CASSLSGTVYEQYF. CDR3 sequence (DNA): TGTGCCAGCAGTTTATCCGGGACAGTCTACGAGCAGTACTTC.

V usage is TRBV14 and J usage is TRBJ2-1; 14 nucleotides agree with TRBD2. This CDR3 is 15 amino acids long. The germline V gene encodes CDR1 SGHDN and CDR2 FVKESK. The V segment lost 4 bases and the J segment 9 bases; nucleotides outside the gene matches: 5. The CDR3 nucleotides read TGTGCCAGCAGCCGACTAGCGGGAGGGCGGGTTGAGCAGTTCTTC. Translated, it gives CASSRLAGGRVEQFF.

The rearrangement links TRBV28 to TRBJ1-3; D is ambiguous. The V end lost 7 bases, the J end lost 0 bases, and 13 bases lay between the germline ends. The CDR3 spans 15 residues. The germline CDR1 and CDR2 sequences are MDHEN and SYDVKM. The CDR3 protein is CASTTSGISGNTIYF. The CDR3 DNA follows: TGTGCCAGCACCACTTCCGGGATCTCTGGAAACACCATATATTTT.

The chain has TRBV4-3 and TRBJ2-1; D is possibly TRBD2 (5 bases). The CDR3 consists of 17 residues. Germline CDR1 and CDR2: LGHNA and YSLEER. The V and J ends lost 0 bases and 4 bases respectively, with 16 bases between them. In DNA form, the CDR3 reads TGCGCCAGCAGCCAAGACTATCGGGGTTATATTTACAATGAGCAGTTCTTC. It yields the protein CASSQDYRGYIYNEQFF.

The chain combines TRBV5-1 with TRBJ2-3; 9 bases are a match to TRBD2. V was pared by 4 bases and J by 2 bases, with 14 bases of the junction left unmatched. The CDR3 covers 18 residues. Germline lookup yields CDR1 SGHRS and CDR2 YFSETQ. The DNA for the CDR3 is TGCGCCAGCAGCCAGTCCCCTCGACTAGCGGCCTACACAGATACGCAGTATTTT. This gives the protein CASSQSPRLAAYTDTQYF.

The V and J genes are TRBV11-2 and TRBJ1-1, with unresolved D. Trimming removed 1 base at V and 1 base at J, with 7 bases between. The CDR3 sequence is 14 residues long. Germline V gives CDR1 SGHAT, CDR2 FQNNGV. CDR3 sequence reads: CASSLVHTNTEAFF. The CDR3 DNA reads TGTGCCAGCAGCTTAGTACATACGAACACTGAAGCTTTCTTT.

This clone was found a few times. The chain carries TRBV6-5 and TRBJ2-7, with D hard to call. This CDR3 region has 14 residues. Germline values: CDR1 MNHEY, CDR2 SVGAGI. Trimming took 5 bases from V and 5 from J, leaving 16 bases between them. The CDR3 nucleotides are TGTGCCAGCAGTACACAGTATCGATTGGACGAGCAGTACTTC. The encoded protein is CASSTQYRLDEQYF.

This clone was counted only a few times. The V and J genes are TRBV7-9 and TRBJ1-3; a possible D gene is TRBD1 (6 bases). Germline CDR1 and CDR2: SEHNR and FQNEAQ (reference sequence). V dropped 4 bases and J dropped 8 bases, with 18 bases sitting between them. The CDR3 is 15 amino acids. CDR3 nucleotides: TGTGCCAGCAGCTCCTCCCAGGGGACCGAGGACACCATATATTTT. It translates to CASSSSQGTEDTIYF.